This TCR beta chain was captured by sequencing in a study of identical twins (TCRdb year 2016). For the study in its entirety: To test whether fetal clonotypes persist, the study used deep sequencing on TCR alpha and beta repertoires from monozygotic twins, unrelated adults of various ages, and cord blood. To rule out contamination, replicate twin experiments were performed at different times with different library preparation protocols. Overall study results and their limits: Abundant cord blood beta clonotypes carried fewer insertions; young adult naive repertoires showed a weaker similar trend, while memory repertoires showed none. Because the same donors could not be followed over many years, conclusions were based on cross-sectional statistical analysis. Zero-insertion analyses could be partly confounded by invariant T cells such as MAIT and iNKT, although diverse VJ usage argued against such confounding for most clonotypes. Compared with coincidental sharing between unrelated individuals, an excess of low generation-probability sequences was observed among out-of-frame TCR alpha sequences shared between twins. The excess sharing between twins in beta out-of-frame sequences was weaker because fewer shared sequences reduced the signal-to-noise ratio. In monozygotic twins, recombination models systematically underestimated out-of-frame TCR alpha sharing, but the models matched the sharing seen between unrelated individuals.

All donors were healthy Caucasians. Three pairs of female monozygotic twins, all aged 18 to 29 years, made up the twin cohort. CD4+ and CD8+ T cell populations were isolated with positive isolation kits from Invitrogen. Library creation used 5' RACE. Sequencer: Illumina HiSeq 2000. Template switching introduced a universal primer binding site; the final cDNA contained a unique molecular identifier, enabling accurate counting of TCR cDNA molecules. First-strand cDNA for TCR alpha and beta chains was synthesized from specific primers in the conserved constant-segment region. To control for contamination, every cDNA library was double barcoded, receiving both a SMART-Mk sample barcode and Illumina barcodes. TruSeq adapter sequences and Illumina sample barcodes were added in two successive PCR steps. Sequencing of the TCR alpha and beta cDNA libraries was done on the Illumina HiSeq platform using custom primers. The published analysis was carried out like this. MiGEC processed the raw reads to extract unique molecular identifiers, while MiXCR was used to determine the CDR3 positions. Recombination models were inferred per individual with the repgenHMM and IGoR tools using an EM algorithm. The analysis of shared clonotypes was done with the tcR package in R, with sharing normalized by the product of cloneset sizes. To study raw recombination free of thymic and clonal selection effects, out-of-frame nonproductive sequences were analyzed. TCRdb reprocessing: public reads trimmed at Q25 with fastp, clones called with MiXCR, in-frame beta chains kept. For every CDR3 protein sequence, its rows merge into one entry that carries the most common genes and DNA. The V and J calls come from TCRdb's annotation, not from the publication. This sample gives approximately 210,000 distinct CDR3 sequences in total; 5.5% to 7.5% of them show up just once. The ten largest clones represent approximately 15% of the sample.

Concerning this clonotype: This clone's antigen is unknown. Within one base of it there is no much larger clone, and no base qualities were kept.

The germline V gene sets CDR1 to MNHNS and CDR2 to SASEGT. Clipping removes 5 bases from V and 1 base from J, with 2 as the unmatched junction base count. Counted from cysteine to phenylalanine, this CDR3 has 15 amino acids. Of the read, only the CDR3 DNA is kept; its 45 bases are in frame from base 1. These data were also filed under a second study, of T cells expressing NK-cell markers. The second study also describes: In sorted CD3+CD56+NKG2C+, CD3+CD56+NKG2C- and CD3+CD56-NKG2C+ T-cell subsets from several donors, TCR beta-chain repertoires were profiled. Seven of the eight sequenced donors were HCMV-seropositive and one was HCMV-seronegative. In several experiments an anti-gammadeltaTCR antibody was added to restrict sorting to alphabetaTCR-expressing T cells. In a handful of donors, the dominant CD3+CD56+NKG2C+ clonotypes were found to rank among the top 10 CD8+ clonotypes and to make up roughly 1.0-7.0% of CD8+ T cells. Those dominant clonotypes were again the most abundant among CD3+CD56-NKG2C+ cells in a few donors, at 28.3-60.1%. It remained unclear whether the expanded NKG2C-expressing T cell clones were specific for HCMV antigens. The study sequenced eight donors, all healthy volunteers chosen at random: three men and five women. HCMV-specific IgG was detected in serum with a commercial ELISA kit to determine HCMV serostatus. Reads were demultiplexed and grouped by UMI with MIGEC, and clonotypes were assembled and quantified with MiTCR. To exclude erroneous sequences, only TCR cDNA sequences supported by at least two reads were retained. The tcR package was used for downstream repertoire analysis, and clonotypes were matched across fractions by CDR3 nucleotide sequence plus V segment. VDJmatch was used to annotate antigen specificity against VDJdb, with one amino acid substitution in CDR3 allowed.

The receptor was derived from a woman between 18 and 29 years old in good health. Sequencing was done on a sample of CD8+ T cells sorted from blood. The sequence is built from TRBV6-1 and TRBJ1-2; 12 nucleotides in the junction match TRBD1. At the DNA level, the sequence is TGTGCCAGCAGTCGGGACAGGGGGCATAACTATGGCTACACCTTC. Its coded protein is CASSRDRGHNYGYTF.